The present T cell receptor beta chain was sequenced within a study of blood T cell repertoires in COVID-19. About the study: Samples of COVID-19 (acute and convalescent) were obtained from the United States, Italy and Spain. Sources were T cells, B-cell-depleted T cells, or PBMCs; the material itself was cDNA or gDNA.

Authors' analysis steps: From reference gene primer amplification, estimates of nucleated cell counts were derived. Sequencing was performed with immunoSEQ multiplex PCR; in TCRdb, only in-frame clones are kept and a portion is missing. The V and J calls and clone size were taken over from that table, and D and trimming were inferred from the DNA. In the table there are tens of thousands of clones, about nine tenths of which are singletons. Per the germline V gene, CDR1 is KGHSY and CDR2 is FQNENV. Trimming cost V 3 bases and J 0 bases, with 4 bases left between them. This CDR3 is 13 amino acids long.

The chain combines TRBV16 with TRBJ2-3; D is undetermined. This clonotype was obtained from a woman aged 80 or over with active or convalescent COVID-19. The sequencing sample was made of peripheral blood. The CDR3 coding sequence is TGTGCCAGCAGCCAGCAGAGCACAGATACGCAGTATTTT. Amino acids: CASSQQSTDTQYF.